One sample yielded the 21 T cell receptor beta chains listed below, sequenced in a study of blood T cell repertoires in COVID-19. Libraries were prepared by immunoSEQ multiplex PCR; TCRdb keeps only in-frame clonotypes and omits some of them. The table records approximately 180,000 clones, more than 75% of them present only once. What was sequenced was PBMCs or T cells enriched from blood (not recorded which). These TCRs come from a woman in her forties or fifties with acute COVID-19.

This chain connects TRBV11-2 to TRBJ2-5; D perhaps matches TRBD1 (5 bases). Looked up from germline, CDR1 is SGHAT and CDR2 is FQNNGV. Trimming removed 1 base at V and 2 bases at J, with 11 bases between. The CDR3 length is 15 residues. The DNA for the CDR3 is TGTGCCAGCAGCTTAGCCCAGGGTAGTCAAGAGACCCAGTACTTC. As protein: CASSLAQGSQETQYF.

The V call is TRBV7-8, the J call TRBJ1-4; the D gene is possibly TRBD1 (5 bases). Trimming removed 5 bases from V and 4 bases from J, with 8 bases in between. In germline, CDR1 is SGHVS, CDR2 FQNEAQ. The CDR3 sequence is 13 residues long. The CDR3 DNA follows: TGTGCCAGCAGCCGTGGACATAATGAAAAACTGTTTTTT. This translates into CASSRGHNEKLFF. Looking up the rest from reference TRBV7-8 and TRBJ1-4 gives the full variable domain: GAGVSQSPRYKVAKRGQDVALRCDPISGHVSLFWYQQALGQGPEFLTYFQNEAQLDKSGLPSDRFFAERPEGSVSTLKIQRTQQEDSAVYLCASSRGHNEKLFFGSGTQLSVL.

This clone occurred once. The chain carries TRBV18 and TRBJ2-2, with D possibly TRBD1 on 6 matching bases. Germline assignment: CDR1 KGHSH and CDR2 LQKENI. V dropped 6 bases and J dropped 4 bases, with 12 bases sitting between them. The CDR3 totals 14 residues. CDR3 nucleotides: TGTGCCAGCTCGTTACAGGGTGCCACCGGGGAGCTGTTTTTT. Translation: CASSLQGATGELFF.

The chain employs TRBV7-9 and TRBJ2-1; D uncertain. V dropped 1 base and J dropped 6 bases, with 13 bases sitting between them. The CDR3 is 15 amino acids. Germline CDR1 is SEHNR and CDR2 is FQNEAQ (reference sequence). In DNA, the CDR3 is TGTGCCAGCAGCTTAGGCTCGATCCGAGGCAATGAGCAGTTCTTC. As protein: CASSLGSIRGNEQFF.

The chain carries TRBV19 and TRBJ1-1; TRBD1 is a possible D gene (6 bases). The CDR3 length is 14 residues. Looked up from germline, CDR1 is LNHDA and CDR2 is SQIVND (reference sequence). Between the trimmed V and J ends, which lost 7 bases and 0 bases, there was a span of 12 bases. The CDR3 is CASTLRGMNTEAFF. CDR3 bases: TGTGCCAGTACCCTCAGGGGAATGAACACTGAAGCTTTCTTT. Supplemented by reference TRBV19 and TRBJ1-1, the full variable domain reads DGGITQSPKYLFRKEGQNVTLSCEQNLNHDAMYWYRQDPGQGLRLIYYSQIVNDFQKGDIAEGYSVSREKKESFPLTVTSAQKNPTAFYLCASTLRGMNTEAFFGQGTRLTVV.

J is TRBJ1-1 and V is TRBV4-1; tentative D call: TRBD1 (5 bases). Per germline, CDR1 MGHRA and CDR2 YSYEKL. The CDR3 loop spans 21 amino acids. V was trimmed by 0 bases and J by 3 bases, leaving 29 bases between them. CDR3: CASSQDWLTGSGDSRDTEAFF. The DNA for the CDR3 is TGCGCCAGCAGCCAAGATTGGTTGACCGGATCGGGGGACTCAAGGGACACTGAAGCTTTCTTT.

The chain employs TRBV6-6 and TRBJ2-3, with TRBD1 matching over 9 bases. V lost 4 bases and J lost 14; bases outside the gene matches: 7. Per the germline V gene, CDR1 is MNHNY and CDR2 is SVGAGI (reference sequence). The CDR3 is made up of 12 amino acids. The CDR3 region has the DNA TGTGCCAGCAGTTCGGGACAGGGATCGCCGTATTTT. Translated, it gives CASSSGQGSPYF.

V gene TRBV27 combines with J gene TRBJ1-5; 7 nucleotides align to TRBD1. The germline V gene encodes CDR1 MNHEY and CDR2 SMNVEV (reference sequence). The CDR3 is 13 residues long. V was clipped by 5 bases and J by 8 bases; unmatched bases: 6. CDR3 loop: CASSPTGSEPQHF. For the CDR3, the DNA is TGTGCCAGCAGTCCGACAGGGTCGGAGCCCCAGCATTTT.

The chain employs TRBV6-6 and TRBJ1-4; D not certain. Germline V gives CDR1 MNHNY, CDR2 SVGAGI (reference sequence). V shed 2 bases and J shed 0 bases, with 10 bases lying between them. The CDR3 consists of 16 residues. The DNA of the CDR3 is TGTGCCAGCAGTTACGACTCGGCCGCAACTAATGAAAAACTGTTTTTT. It codes for CASSYDSAATNEKLFF.

The chain carries TRBV14 and TRBJ1-6; possible D gene TRBD1, 5 bases. The CDR3 length is 15 residues. Germline loops: CDR1 SGHDN, CDR2 FVKESK. Between the trimmed V and J ends, which lost 1 base and 4 bases, there was a span of 8 bases. Written as DNA, the CDR3 is TGTGCCAGCAGCCAAGTTCGGGGGTATAATTCACCCCTCCACTTT. This gives the protein CASSQVRGYNSPLHF.

Concerning this clone itself: The same CDR3 arises from other DNA sequences in this sample as well. V usage is TRBV7-2 and J usage is TRBJ1-1, with a possible D match to TRBD1 (5 bases). This CDR3 has 15 amino acids. Deletions cut 1 base from V and 1 base from J, with 10 bases between. Germline CDR1 SGHTA, CDR2 FQGNSA. CDR3 protein: CASSLGGQGNTEAFF. CDR3 nucleotides: TGTGCCAGCAGCTTAGGAGGTCAGGGGAACACTGAAGCTTTCTTT.

This clone was detected only a few times. The chain recombines TRBV30 with TRBJ2-7, with D hard to call. The CDR3 spans 12 residues. Germline CDR1 is GTSNPN and CDR2 is SVGIG (reference sequence). Trimming took off 0 bases at V and 1 base at J, with 4 bases between the two ends. As DNA, the CDR3 is TGTGCCTGGAGTGTATATTCCTACGAGCAGTACGTC. Residues: CAWSVYSYEQYV.

The DNA of the CDR3 is TGCGCCAGCAAACAGCAGGCCTCTAGCACAGATACGCAGTATTTT. Protein product: CASKQQASSTDTQYF. The V call is TRBV5-1, the J call TRBJ2-3; D remains ambiguous. The V gene's germline CDR1 is SGHRS and CDR2 YFSETQ. Trimming took off 6 bases at V and 0 bases at J, with 14 bases between the two ends. The length of the CDR3 is 15 residues. Variable domain in full (rest from reference TRBV5-1 and TRBJ2-3): KAGVTQTPRYLIKTRGQQVTLSCSPISGHRSVSWYQQTPGQGLQFLFEYFSETQRNKGNFPGRFSGRQFSNSRSEMNVSTLELGDSALYLCASKQQASSTDTQYFGPGTRLTVL.

The chain is built from TRBV3-1 (or the pseudogene TRBV3-2) and TRBJ2-1; 11 positions agree with TRBD2. V shed 1 base, J shed 7 bases, and the junction held 9 bases outside the gene matches. The CDR3 extends over 17 amino acids. Germline-derived CDR1 and CDR2 are LGHDT and YNNKEL (reference sequence). In DNA form, the CDR3 reads TGTGCCAGCAGCCAAGTTGGTAGCGGGGGGGCCTTAAATGAGCAGTTCTTC. Protein sequence: CASSQVGSGGALNEQFF.

The J gene is TRBJ2-1, the V gene TRBV19, with D maybe TRBD1 (6 bases). Trimming stripped 1 base from V and 0 bases from J, with 10 bases between. The CDR3 is 16 amino acids. Germline V gene data show CDR1 as LNHDA and CDR2 as SQIVND (reference sequence). The CDR3 bases are TGTGCCAGTAGTATAGGGGGGCGTCGCTCCTACAATGAGCAGTTCTTC. Amino acid sequence: CASSIGGRRSYNEQFF.

The gene calls are TRBV9 and TRBJ2-5; D possibly corresponds to TRBD2 (5 bases). The CDR3 loop spans 13 amino acids. Germline values: CDR1 SGDLS, CDR2 YYNGEE. The V gene lost 3 bases and the J gene lost 4 bases, with 10 bases spanning the gap. The CDR3 spells CASSDGGPETQYF. DNA of the CDR3: TGTGCCAGCAGCGACGGAGGACCAGAGACCCAGTACTTC.

This clone was observed a few times. V usage is TRBV5-1 and J usage is TRBJ2-2; 7 bases fit TRBD1. Per the germline V gene, CDR1 is SGHRS and CDR2 is YFSETQ. The CDR3 contains 15 residues. The trim removed 5 bases at V and 6 bases at J, leaving 10 bases unmatched. The CDR3 nucleotides read TGCGCCAGCAGTTTGCAGGGGGTTGAATCCGGGGAGCTGTTTTTT. This translates into CASSLQGVESGELFF.

The gene calls are TRBV4-1 and TRBJ1-6, with 9 bases identical to TRBD1. With V trimmed by 3 bases and J by 7 bases, 4 bases remained unmatched. The CDR3 is 15 amino acids. Germline CDR1 MGHRA, CDR2 YSYEKL. The CDR3 DNA reads TGCGCCAGCAGCCAGGACGACAGGGGGAATTCACCCCTCCACTTT. Translating gives CASSQDDRGNSPLHF.

CDR3 in amino acids: CSARQGYEQFF. CDR3 coding DNA: TGCAGTGCCAGGCAGGGGTATGAGCAGTTCTTC. The V call is TRBV20-1, the J call TRBJ2-1, with D maybe TRBD1 (6 bases). The germline gives CDR1 DFQATT, CDR2 SNEGSKA (reference sequence). The CDR3 contains 11 residues. Deletions cut 6 bases from V and 8 bases from J, with 11 bases between.

For the CDR3, the DNA is TGCGCCAGCAGCCCGCGGAGGGCTGAGAACACTGAAGCTTTCTTT. Protein: CASSPRRAENTEAFF. This chain links TRBV5-1 with TRBJ1-1; the D is unclear. V was pared by 4 bases and J by 1 base, with 14 bases between. Germline V gene lookup returns CDR1 SGHRS and CDR2 YFSETQ. CDR3 length equals 15 residues.

This clone was seen only once. The gene calls are TRBV12-3 or TRBV12-4 and TRBJ2-1; maybe TRBD2 (6 bases). Between the trimmed V and J ends, which lost 5 bases and 10 bases, there was a span of 12 bases. The CDR3 contains 12 residues. The CDR3 is CASSARGGEQFF. CDR3 DNA sequence: TGTGCCAGCAGTGCTCGCGGAGGGGAGCAGTTCTTC.